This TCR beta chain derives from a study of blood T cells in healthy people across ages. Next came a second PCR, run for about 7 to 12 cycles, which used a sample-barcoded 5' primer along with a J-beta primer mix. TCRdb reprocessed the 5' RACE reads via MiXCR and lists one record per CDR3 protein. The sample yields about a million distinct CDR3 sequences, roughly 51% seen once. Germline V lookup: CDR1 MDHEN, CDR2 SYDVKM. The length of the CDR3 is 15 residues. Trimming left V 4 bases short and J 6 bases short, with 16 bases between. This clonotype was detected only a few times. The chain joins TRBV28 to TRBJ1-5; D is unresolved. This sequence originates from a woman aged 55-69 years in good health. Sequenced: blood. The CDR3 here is CASSSPGFDSQPQHF. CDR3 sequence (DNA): TGTGCCAGCAGTTCCCCGGGCTTTGATAGTCAGCCCCAGCATTTT.